The 16 T cell receptor beta chains below were found in one sample sequenced in a study of cytomegalovirus exposure and HLA in healthy donors. Primers included in the PCR were 60 Vbeta and 13 Jbeta primers. Sequenced by immunoSEQ multiplex PCR; TCRdb stores in-frame clones only, minus some. The sample records approximately 97,000 clones, around 78% being singletons. The specimen was PBMCs. Receptor source: a man between 35 and 55 years old in good health and CMV-seronegative.

The genes are TRBV14 and TRBJ2-3, with no clear D. This CDR3 comprises 14 residues. V shed 0 bases and J shed 6 bases, with 10 bases lying between them. Germline values: CDR1 SGHDN, CDR2 FVKESK. The CDR3: CASSQDQALDTQYF. In nucleotides, the CDR3 is TGTGCCAGCAGCCAAGATCAGGCTCTGGATACGCAGTATTTT. The complete variable domain, with remaining parts taken from reference TRBV14 and TRBJ2-3, reads EAGVTQFPSHSVIEKGQTVTLRCDPISGHDNLYWYRRVMGKEIKFLLHFVKESKQDESGMPNNRFLAERTGGTYSTLKVQPAELEDSGVYFCASSQDQALDTQYFGPGTRLTVL.

This chain joins TRBV27 and TRBJ1-6; D unclear. The V gene lost 0 bases and the J gene lost 6 bases, with 9 bases spanning the gap. CDR1 is MNHEY, CDR2 SMNVEV, per germline (reference sequence). The CDR3 has 15 residues. The CDR3 protein is CASSLSRGPNSPLHF. CDR3 DNA: TGTGCCAGCAGTTTATCTAGAGGGCCTAATTCACCCCTCCACTTT.

V gene TRBV4-1 combines with J gene TRBJ2-7, with D tentatively TRBD2 (6 bases). Trimming shortened V by 4 bases and J by 3 bases, and 10 bases separated the two germline ends. CDR3 length: 13 residues. The V gene's germline CDR1 is MGHRA and CDR2 YSYEKL. The CDR3 DNA reads as TGCGCCAGCAGCCCAGTCGGGGGCTACGAGCAGTACTTC. Its translation is CASSPVGGYEQYF.

The chain uses TRBV6-1 and TRBJ1-5, with a weak D call TRBD1 (5 bases). Germline V gives CDR1 MNHNS, CDR2 SASEGT. V was cut by 3 bases and J by 2 bases, with 17 bases left in between. The CDR3 has 17 amino acids. The CDR3 nucleotides are TGTGCCAGCAGTGATCGACCAGGGAATCGGGGCAATCAGCCCCAGCATTTT. Protein: CASSDRPGNRGNQPQHF.

The V call is TRBV27, the J call TRBJ2-5; D is unclear. CDR1 and CDR2 from the germline V gene are MNHEY and SMNVEV (reference sequence). Trimming left V 3 bases short and J 5 bases short, with 7 bases between. This CDR3 contains 12 residues. DNA of the CDR3: TGTGCCAGCAGTTTGGGCCGGGAGACCCAGTACTTC. Its protein product is CASSLGRETQYF.

This clone was detected only once. The chain recombines TRBV7-9 with TRBJ2-3; D is possibly TRBD1 (6 bases). Germline lookup yields CDR1 SEHNR and CDR2 FQNEAQ (reference sequence). V was trimmed by 8 bases and J by 6 bases, leaving 15 bases between them. CDR3 length: 13 amino acids. The CDR3 coding sequence is TGTGCCAGCCACGGGACATCAAGGGATACGCAGTATTTT. Translated: CASHGTSRDTQYF.

The V gene is TRBV10-3, the J gene TRBJ1-2; TRBD1 matches 12 bases. J gave up 7 bases and V 2 bases, and 5 bases lay outside the gene matches. CDR1 is ENHRY and CDR2 is SYGVKD in the germline V gene. This CDR3 is built from 15 residues. CDR3 sequence reads: CAISELGQGASGYTF. The CDR3, as DNA: TGTGCCATCAGTGAGCTGGGACAGGGGGCGTCTGGCTACACCTTC.

The chain is built from TRBV7-9 and TRBJ2-7; possible D gene TRBD1, 6 bases. The CDR3 contains 16 residues. The V gene's germline CDR1 is SEHNR and CDR2 FQNEAQ (reference sequence). V dropped 7 bases and J dropped 3 bases, with 22 bases sitting between them. This CDR3 is CASIQSASAGDYEQYF. CDR3 DNA: TGTGCCAGCATCCAATCCGCATCCGCAGGGGACTACGAGCAGTACTTC.

V is TRBV4-1 and J is TRBJ1-2; possibly TRBD1 for D (6 bases). The germline V gene has CDR1 MGHRA and CDR2 YSYEKL. V was trimmed by 2 bases and J by 4 bases, leaving 14 bases between them. This CDR3 region has 15 residues. The CDR3 sequence is CASSQPEQGFYGYTF. The CDR3 region has the DNA TGCGCCAGCAGCCAACCGGAACAGGGTTTCTATGGCTACACCTTC.

The chain couples TRBV27 to TRBJ2-5; a possible D gene is TRBD1 (6 bases). This CDR3 has 16 amino acids. V lost 3 bases and J 1 base, leaving 15 bases between the germline ends. From germline, CDR1 is MNHEY and CDR2 SMNVEV (reference sequence). The CDR3 reads CASSLTWTVSQETQYF. CDR3 coding DNA: TGTGCCAGCAGTTTGACCTGGACAGTTTCCCAAGAGACCCAGTACTTC.

The chain uses TRBV16 and TRBJ1-2, with 8 bases identical to TRBD1. J gave up 7 bases and V 6 bases, and 13 bases lay outside the gene matches. CDR1 is KGHSY, CDR2 FQNENV, per germline. CDR3 size: 15 residues. The DNA for the CDR3 is TGTGCCAGCAGAAAAAATCAACAGGGGGAGAGTGGCTACACCTTC. This codes for CASRKNQQGESGYTF.

The chain joins TRBV29-1 to TRBJ1-2, with 11 bases lining up with TRBD1. The CDR3 is 14 amino acids. Trimming at V came to 2 bases and at J to 9 bases, leaving 8 bases not matched to a gene. From germline, CDR1 is SQVTM and CDR2 ANQGSEA. For the CDR3, the DNA is TGCAGCGTTGAACGGGGACAGGGGGGCTTGAGCTACACCTTC. It is translated as CSVERGQGGLSYTF.

This clone was observed a single time. The chain couples TRBV7-3 to TRBJ2-1, with 11 positions matching TRBD2. The germline V gene encodes CDR1 SGHTA and CDR2 FQGTGA. This CDR3 region has 14 residues. The J segment lost 7 bases and the V segment lost 8 bases, leaving 7 bases of the junction unmatched. The CDR3 here is CASQLAGESNEQFF. DNA of the CDR3: TGTGCCAGCCAACTAGCGGGGGAATCAAATGAGCAGTTCTTC.

The chain is built from TRBV5-1 and TRBJ2-1, with 8 bases matching TRBD2. V trimming: 2 bases; J trimming: 2 bases; junction bases outside the gene matches: 12. The CDR3 is 18 residues long. CDR1 SGHRS and CDR2 YFSETQ come from the germline V gene. CDR3 loop: CASSLYGTRGRAYNEQFF. CDR3 nucleotides: TGCGCCAGCAGCTTATACGGGACTAGAGGTAGGGCCTACAATGAGCAGTTCTTC.

The chain is built from TRBV18 and TRBJ1-2; D remains ambiguous. Germline-derived CDR1 and CDR2 are KGHSH and LQKENI. V was pared by 3 bases and J by 3 bases, with 11 bases between. This CDR3 is built from 14 residues. The CDR3: CASSPRSRDYGYTF. CDR3 nucleotide sequence: TGTGCCAGCTCACCGAGGAGCCGGGACTATGGCTACACCTTC.

This clone has just a few counts. A read error may account for a junction end that differs from germline. CDR3 in amino acids: CSSSPRGRGDEQFF. The CDR3 DNA follows: TGTTCCAGCAGCCCCCGCGGCCGGGGTGATGAGCAGTTCTTC. This chain links TRBV7-9 with TRBJ2-1, with a tentative D call TRBD2 (5 bases). Germline values: CDR1 SEHNR, CDR2 FQNEAQ (reference sequence). This CDR3 is built from 14 residues.